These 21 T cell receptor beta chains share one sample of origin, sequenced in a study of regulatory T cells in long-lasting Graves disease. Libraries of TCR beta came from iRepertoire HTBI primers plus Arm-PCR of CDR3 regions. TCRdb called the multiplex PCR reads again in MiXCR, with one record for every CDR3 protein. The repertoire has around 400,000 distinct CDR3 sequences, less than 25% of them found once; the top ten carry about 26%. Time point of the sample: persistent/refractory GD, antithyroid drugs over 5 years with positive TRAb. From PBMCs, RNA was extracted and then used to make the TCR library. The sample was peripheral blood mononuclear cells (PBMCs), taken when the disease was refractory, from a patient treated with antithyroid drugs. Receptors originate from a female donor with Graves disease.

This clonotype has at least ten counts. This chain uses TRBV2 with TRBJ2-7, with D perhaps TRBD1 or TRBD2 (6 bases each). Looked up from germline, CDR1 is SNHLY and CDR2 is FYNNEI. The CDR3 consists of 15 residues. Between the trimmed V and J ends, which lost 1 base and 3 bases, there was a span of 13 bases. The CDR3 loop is CASSEGGGRRYEQYF. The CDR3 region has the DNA TGTGCCAGCAGTGAAGGTGGGGGGCGCCGCTACGAGCAGTACTTC.

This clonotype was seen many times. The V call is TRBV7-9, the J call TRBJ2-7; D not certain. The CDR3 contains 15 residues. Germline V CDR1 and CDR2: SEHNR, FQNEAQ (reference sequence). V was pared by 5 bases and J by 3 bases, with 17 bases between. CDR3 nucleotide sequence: TGTGCCAGCAGCCCTCTTGAGGTAGGCCGCTACGAGCAGTACTTC. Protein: CASSPLEVGRYEQYF.

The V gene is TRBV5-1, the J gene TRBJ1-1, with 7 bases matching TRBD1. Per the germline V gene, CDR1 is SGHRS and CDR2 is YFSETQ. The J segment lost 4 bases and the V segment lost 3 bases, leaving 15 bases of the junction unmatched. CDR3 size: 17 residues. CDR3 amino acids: CASSSDRVRMGATEAFF. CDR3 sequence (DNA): TGCGCCAGCAGCTCAGACAGGGTTCGGATGGGGGCCACTGAAGCTTTCTTT. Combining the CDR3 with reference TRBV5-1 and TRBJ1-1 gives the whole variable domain KAGVTQTPRYLIKTRGQQVTLSCSPISGHRSVSWYQQTPGQGLQFLFEYFSETQRNKGNFPGRFSGRQFSNSRSEMNVSTLELGDSALYLCASSSDRVRMGATEAFFGQGTRLTVV.

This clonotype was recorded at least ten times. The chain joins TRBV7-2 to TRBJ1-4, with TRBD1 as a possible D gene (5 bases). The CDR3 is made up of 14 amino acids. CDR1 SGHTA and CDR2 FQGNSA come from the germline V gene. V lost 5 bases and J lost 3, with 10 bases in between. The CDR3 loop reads CASSVRGPNEKLFF. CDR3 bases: TGTGCCAGCAGCGTCCGGGGCCCTAATGAAAAACTGTTTTTT.

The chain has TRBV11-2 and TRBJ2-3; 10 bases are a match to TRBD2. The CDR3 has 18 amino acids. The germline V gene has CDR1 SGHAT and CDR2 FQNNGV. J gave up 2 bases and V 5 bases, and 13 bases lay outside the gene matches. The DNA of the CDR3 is TGTGCCAGCAGCCCCGGCGGCCTAGCGGGGGATTACACAGATACGCAGTATTTT. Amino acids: CASSPGGLAGDYTDTQYF.

CDR3 sequence reads: CASSQDHTGELFF. CDR3 nucleotide sequence: TGTGCCAGCAGCCAAGATCACACCGGGGAGCTGTTTTTT. The chain employs TRBV4-2 and TRBJ2-2; D unclear. Per germline, CDR1 LGHNA and CDR2 YNFKEQ. Trimming left V 0 bases short and J 3 bases short, with 2 bases between. This CDR3 spans 13 amino acids.

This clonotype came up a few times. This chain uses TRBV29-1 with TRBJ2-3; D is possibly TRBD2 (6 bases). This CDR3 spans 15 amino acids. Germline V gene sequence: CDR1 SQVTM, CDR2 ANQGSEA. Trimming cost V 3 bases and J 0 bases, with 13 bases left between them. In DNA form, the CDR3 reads TGCAGCGTTGAGGGCGGGACGCGAAGCACAGATACGCAGTATTTT. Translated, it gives CSVEGGTRSTDTQYF.

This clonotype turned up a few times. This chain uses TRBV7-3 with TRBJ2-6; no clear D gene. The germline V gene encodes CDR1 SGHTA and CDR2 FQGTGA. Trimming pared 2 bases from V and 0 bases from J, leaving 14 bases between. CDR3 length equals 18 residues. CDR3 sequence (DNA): TGTGCCAGCAGCTTAGGTGGGGTCGGGTCCTCTGGGGCCAACGTCCTGACTTTC. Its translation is CASSLGGVGSSGANVLTF.

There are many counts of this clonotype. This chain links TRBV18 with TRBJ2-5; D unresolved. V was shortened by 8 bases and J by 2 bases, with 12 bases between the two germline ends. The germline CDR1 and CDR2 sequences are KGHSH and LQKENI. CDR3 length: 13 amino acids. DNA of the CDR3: TGTGCCAGCAGCCCCGGCTTGCAAGAGACCCAGTACTTC. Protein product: CASSPGLQETQYF. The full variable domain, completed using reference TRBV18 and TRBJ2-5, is NAGVMQNPRHLVRRRGQEARLRCSPMKGHSHVYWYRQLPEEGLKFMVYLQKENIIDESGMPKERFSAEFPKEGPSILRIQQVVRGDSAAYFCASSPGLQETQYFGPGTRLLVL.

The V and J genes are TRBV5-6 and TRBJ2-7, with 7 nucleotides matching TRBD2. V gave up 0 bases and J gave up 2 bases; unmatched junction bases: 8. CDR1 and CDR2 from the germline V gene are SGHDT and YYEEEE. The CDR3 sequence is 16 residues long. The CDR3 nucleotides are TGTGCCAGCAGCTTGGATGATAGCGGGCCGCCCTACGAGCAGTACTTC. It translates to CASSLDDSGPPYEQYF. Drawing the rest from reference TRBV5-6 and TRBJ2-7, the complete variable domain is DAGVTQSPTHLIKTRGQQVTLRCSPKSGHDTVSWYQQALGQGPQFIFQYYEEEERQRGNFPDRFSGHQFPNYSSELNVNALLLGDSALYLCASSLDDSGPPYEQYFGPGTRLTVT.

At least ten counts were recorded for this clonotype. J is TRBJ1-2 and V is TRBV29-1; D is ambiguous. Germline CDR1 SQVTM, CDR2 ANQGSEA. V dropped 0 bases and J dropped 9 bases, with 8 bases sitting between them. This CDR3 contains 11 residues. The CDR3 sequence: CSVEDTVRYTF. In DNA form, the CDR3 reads TGCAGCGTTGAAGATACAGTACGCTACACCTTC.

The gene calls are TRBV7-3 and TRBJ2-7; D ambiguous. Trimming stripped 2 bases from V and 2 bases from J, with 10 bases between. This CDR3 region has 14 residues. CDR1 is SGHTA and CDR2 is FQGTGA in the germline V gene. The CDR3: CASSLYPSTYEQYF. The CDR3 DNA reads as TGTGCCAGCAGCTTATACCCCTCCACCTACGAGCAGTACTTC.

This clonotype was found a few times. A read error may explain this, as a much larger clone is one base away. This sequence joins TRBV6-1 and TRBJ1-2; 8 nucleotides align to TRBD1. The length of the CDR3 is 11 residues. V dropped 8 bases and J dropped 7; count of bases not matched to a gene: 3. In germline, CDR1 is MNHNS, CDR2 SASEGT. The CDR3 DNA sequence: TGTGCCAGCGGACAGGGCTGTGGCTACACCTTC. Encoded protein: CASGQGCGYTF.

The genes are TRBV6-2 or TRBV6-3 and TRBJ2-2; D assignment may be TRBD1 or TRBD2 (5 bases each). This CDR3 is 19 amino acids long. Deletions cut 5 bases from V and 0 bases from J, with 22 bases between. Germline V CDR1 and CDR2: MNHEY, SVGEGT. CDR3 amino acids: CASSVAPARGFANTGELFF. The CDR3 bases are TGTGCCAGCAGTGTAGCCCCCGCCCGGGGCTTCGCGAACACCGGGGAGCTGTTTTTT.

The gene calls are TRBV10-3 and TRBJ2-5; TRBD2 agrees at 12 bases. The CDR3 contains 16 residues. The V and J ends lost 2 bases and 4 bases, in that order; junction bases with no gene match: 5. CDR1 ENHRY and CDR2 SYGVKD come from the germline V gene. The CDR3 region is CAISELAGGPGETQYF. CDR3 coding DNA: TGTGCCATCAGTGAGCTAGCGGGAGGGCCTGGAGAGACCCAGTACTTC.

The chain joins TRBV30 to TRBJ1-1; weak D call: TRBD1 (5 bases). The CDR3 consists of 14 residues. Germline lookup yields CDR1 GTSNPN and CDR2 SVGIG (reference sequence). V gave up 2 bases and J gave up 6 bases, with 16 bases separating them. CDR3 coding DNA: TGTGCCTGGAGTCCTTCCAGGGCGAAGGCTGAAGCTTTCTTT. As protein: CAWSPSRAKAEAFF. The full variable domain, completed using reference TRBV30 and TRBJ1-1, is SQTIHQWPATLVQPVGSPLSLECTVEGTSNPNLYWYRQAAGRGLQLLFYSVGIGQISSEVPQNLSASRPQDRQFILSSKKLLLSDSGFYLCAWSPSRAKAEAFFGQGTRLTVV.

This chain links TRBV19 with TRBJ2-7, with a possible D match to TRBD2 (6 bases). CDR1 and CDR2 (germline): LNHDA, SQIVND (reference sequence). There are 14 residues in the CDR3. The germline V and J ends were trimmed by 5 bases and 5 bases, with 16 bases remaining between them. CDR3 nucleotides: TGTGCCAGTAGTGAGGGTCGGGGGAGGCACGAGCAGTACTTC. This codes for CASSEGRGRHEQYF.

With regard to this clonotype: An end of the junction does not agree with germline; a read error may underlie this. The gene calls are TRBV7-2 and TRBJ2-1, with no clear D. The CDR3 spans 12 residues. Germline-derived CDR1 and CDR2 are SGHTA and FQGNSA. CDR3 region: CASSNYWGEQFF. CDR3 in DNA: TGCGCCAGCAGCAACTATTGGGGTGAGCAGTTCTTC.

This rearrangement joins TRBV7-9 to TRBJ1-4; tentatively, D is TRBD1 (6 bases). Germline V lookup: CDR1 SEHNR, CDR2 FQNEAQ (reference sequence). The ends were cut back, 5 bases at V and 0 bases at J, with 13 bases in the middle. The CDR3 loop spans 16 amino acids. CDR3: CASSTGRQATNEKLFF. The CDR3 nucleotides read TGTGCCAGCAGCACAGGGAGACAGGCAACTAATGAAAAACTGTTTTTT. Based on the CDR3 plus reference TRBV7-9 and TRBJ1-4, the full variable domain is DTGVSQNPRHKITKRGQNVTFRCDPISEHNRLYWYRQTLGQGPEFLTYFQNEAQLEKSRLLSDRFSAERPKGSFSTLEIQRTEQGDSAMYLCASSTGRQATNEKLFFGSGTQLSVL.

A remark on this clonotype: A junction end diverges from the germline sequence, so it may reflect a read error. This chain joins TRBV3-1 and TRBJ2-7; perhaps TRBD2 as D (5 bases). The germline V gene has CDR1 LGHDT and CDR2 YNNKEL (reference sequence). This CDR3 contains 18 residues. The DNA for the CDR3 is TGTGCCGGCAGCCAAGATCCCATGCTGGAGGACTCCTACTACGAGCAGTACTTC. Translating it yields CAGSQDPMLEDSYYEQYF.

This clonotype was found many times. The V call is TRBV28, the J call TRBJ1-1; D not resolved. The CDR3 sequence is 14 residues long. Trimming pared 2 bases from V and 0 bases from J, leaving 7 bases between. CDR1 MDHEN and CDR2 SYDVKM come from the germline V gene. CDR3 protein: CASSLVGMNTEAFF. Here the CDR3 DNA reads TGTGCCAGCAGTTTAGTCGGTATGAACACTGAAGCTTTCTTT.